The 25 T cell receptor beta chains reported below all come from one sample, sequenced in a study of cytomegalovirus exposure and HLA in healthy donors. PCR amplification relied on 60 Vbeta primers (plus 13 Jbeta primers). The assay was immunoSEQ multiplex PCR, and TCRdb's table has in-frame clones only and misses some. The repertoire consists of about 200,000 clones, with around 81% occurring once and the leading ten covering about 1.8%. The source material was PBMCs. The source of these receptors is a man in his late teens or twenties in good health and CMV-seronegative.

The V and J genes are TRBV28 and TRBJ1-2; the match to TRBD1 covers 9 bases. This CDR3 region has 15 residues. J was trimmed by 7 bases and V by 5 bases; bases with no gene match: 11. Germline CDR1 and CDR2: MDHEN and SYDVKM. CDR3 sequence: CASSLSGTGISGYTF. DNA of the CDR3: TGTGCCAGCAGTCTCTCCGGGACAGGGATTAGTGGCTACACCTTC.

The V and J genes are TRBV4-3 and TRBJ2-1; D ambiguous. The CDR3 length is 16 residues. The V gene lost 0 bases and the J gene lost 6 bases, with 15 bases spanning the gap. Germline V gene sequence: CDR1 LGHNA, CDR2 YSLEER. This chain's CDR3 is CASSQDRPGLGNEQFF. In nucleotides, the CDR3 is TGCGCCAGCAGCCAAGATCGGCCAGGATTGGGCAATGAGCAGTTCTTC.

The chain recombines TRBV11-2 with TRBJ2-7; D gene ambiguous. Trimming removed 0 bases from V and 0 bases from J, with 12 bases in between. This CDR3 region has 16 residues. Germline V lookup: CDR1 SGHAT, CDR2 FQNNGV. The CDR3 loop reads CASSLETPPSSYEQYF. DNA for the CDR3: TGTGCCAGCAGCTTAGAGACACCTCCGAGCTCCTACGAGCAGTACTTC.

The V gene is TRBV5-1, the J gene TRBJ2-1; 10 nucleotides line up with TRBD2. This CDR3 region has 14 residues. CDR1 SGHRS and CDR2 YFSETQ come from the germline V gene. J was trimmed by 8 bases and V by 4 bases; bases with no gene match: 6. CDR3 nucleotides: TGCGCCAGCAGCCCTGGACTAGCGGTCGATGAGCAGTTCTTC. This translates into CASSPGLAVDEQFF.

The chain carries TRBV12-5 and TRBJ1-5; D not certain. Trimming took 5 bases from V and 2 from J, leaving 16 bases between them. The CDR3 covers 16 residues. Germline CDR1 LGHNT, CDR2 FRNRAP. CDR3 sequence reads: CASGTPPGVCNQPQHF. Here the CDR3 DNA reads TGTGCTAGTGGTACCCCCCCCGGGGTGTGCAATCAGCCCCAGCATTTT. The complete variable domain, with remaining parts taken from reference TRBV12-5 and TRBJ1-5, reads DARVTQTPRHKVTEMGQEVTMRCQPILGHNTVFWYRQTMMQGLELLAYFRNRAPLDDSGMPKDRFSAEMPDATLATLKIQPSEPRDSAVYFCASGTPPGVCNQPQHFGDGTRLSIL.

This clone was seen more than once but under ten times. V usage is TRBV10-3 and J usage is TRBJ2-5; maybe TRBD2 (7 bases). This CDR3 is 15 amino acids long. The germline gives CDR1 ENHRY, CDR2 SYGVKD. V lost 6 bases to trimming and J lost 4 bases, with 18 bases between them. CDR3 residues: CAISGGQGFRETQYF. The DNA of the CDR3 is TGTGCCATCAGCGGGGGGCAGGGGTTTCGAGAGACCCAGTACTTC.

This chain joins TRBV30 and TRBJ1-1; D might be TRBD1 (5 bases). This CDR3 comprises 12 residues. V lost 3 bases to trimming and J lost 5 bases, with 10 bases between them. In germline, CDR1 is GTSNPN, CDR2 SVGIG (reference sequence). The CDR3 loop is CAWREGWTEAFF. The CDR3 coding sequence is TGTGCCTGGAGGGAGGGGTGGACTGAAGCTTTCTTT.

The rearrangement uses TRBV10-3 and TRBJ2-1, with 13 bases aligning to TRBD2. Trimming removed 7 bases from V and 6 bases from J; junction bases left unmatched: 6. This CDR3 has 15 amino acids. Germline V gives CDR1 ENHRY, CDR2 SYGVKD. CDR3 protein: CAITDTSGRANEQFF. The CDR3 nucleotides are TGTGCCATCACCGATACTAGCGGGAGGGCCAATGAGCAGTTCTTC.

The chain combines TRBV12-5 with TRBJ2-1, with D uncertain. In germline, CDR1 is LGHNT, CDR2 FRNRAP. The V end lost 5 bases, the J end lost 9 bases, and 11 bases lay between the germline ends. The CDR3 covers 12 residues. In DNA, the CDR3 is TGTGCTAGTGGTAAAAAGCTAATTGAGCAGTTCTTC. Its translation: CASGKKLIEQFF. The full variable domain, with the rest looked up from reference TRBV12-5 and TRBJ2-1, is DARVTQTPRHKVTEMGQEVTMRCQPILGHNTVFWYRQTMMQGLELLAYFRNRAPLDDSGMPKDRFSAEMPDATLATLKIQPSEPRDSAVYFCASGKKLIEQFFGPGTRLTVL.

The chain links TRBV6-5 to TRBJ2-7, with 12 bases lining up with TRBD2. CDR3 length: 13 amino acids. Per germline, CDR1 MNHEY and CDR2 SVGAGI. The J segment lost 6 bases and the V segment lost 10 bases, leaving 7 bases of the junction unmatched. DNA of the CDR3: TGTGCCACCGCTAGCGGGGGGGCTGGCGAGCAGTACTTC. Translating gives CATASGGAGEQYF.

The CDR3 here is CASKITGPSSGGYTF. CDR3 coding DNA: TGTGCCAGCAAGATAACCGGGCCCAGTAGCGGGGGCTACACCTTC. The chain carries TRBV6-4 and TRBJ1-2; D is uncertain. Germline CDR1 and CDR2: MRHNA and SNTAGT. V lost 7 bases to trimming and J lost 8 bases, with 23 bases between them. The CDR3 consists of 15 residues.

The CDR3 nucleotides are TGTGCCAGCAGCTTATACGGTGAGGGAGAGGAAGACACCATATATTTT. Translation gives CASSLYGEGEEDTIYF. V is TRBV11-2 and J is TRBJ1-3; D gene uncertain. Germline V CDR1 and CDR2: SGHAT, FQNNGV. The CDR3 spans 16 residues. Between the trimmed V and J ends, which lost 2 bases and 8 bases, there was a span of 19 bases.

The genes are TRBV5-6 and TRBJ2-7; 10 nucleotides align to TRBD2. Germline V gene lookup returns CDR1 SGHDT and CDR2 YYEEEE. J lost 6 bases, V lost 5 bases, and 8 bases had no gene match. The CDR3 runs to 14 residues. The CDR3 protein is CASSTGTSVSEQYF. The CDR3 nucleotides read TGTGCCAGCAGTACCGGGACTAGCGTTTCCGAGCAGTACTTC.

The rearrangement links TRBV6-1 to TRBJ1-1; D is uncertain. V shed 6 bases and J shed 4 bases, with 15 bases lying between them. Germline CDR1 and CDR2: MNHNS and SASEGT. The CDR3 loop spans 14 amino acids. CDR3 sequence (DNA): TGTGCCAGCAGGGTCGAGCGGTGGGCCACTGAAGCTTTCTTT. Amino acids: CASRVERWATEAFF.

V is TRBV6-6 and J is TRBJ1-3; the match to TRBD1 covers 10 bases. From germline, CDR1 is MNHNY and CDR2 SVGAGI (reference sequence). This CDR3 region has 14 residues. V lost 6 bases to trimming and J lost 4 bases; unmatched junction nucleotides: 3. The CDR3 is CASRGTGAGNTIYF. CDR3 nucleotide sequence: TGTGCCAGCAGGGGGACAGGGGCAGGAAACACCATATATTTT.

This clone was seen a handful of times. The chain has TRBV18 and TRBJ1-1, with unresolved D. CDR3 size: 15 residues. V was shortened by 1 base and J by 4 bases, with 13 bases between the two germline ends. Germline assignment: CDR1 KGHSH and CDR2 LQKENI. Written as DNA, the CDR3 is TGTGCCAGCTCACCACGGCGGGCTGGTAGCACTGAAGCTTTCTTT. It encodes CASSPRRAGSTEAFF. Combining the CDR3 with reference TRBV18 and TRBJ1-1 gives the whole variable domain NAGVMQNPRHLVRRRGQEARLRCSPMKGHSHVYWYRQLPEEGLKFMVYLQKENIIDESGMPKERFSAEFPKEGPSILRIQQVVRGDSAAYFCASSPRRAGSTEAFFGQGTRLTVV.

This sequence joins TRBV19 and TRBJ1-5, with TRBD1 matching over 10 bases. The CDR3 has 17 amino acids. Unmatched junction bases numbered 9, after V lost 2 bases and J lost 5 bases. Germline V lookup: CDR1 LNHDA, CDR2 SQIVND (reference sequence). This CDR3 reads CASSIPRQGAFYQPQHF. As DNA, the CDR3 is TGTGCCAGTAGTATACCCCGACAGGGGGCCTTTTATCAGCCCCAGCATTTT.

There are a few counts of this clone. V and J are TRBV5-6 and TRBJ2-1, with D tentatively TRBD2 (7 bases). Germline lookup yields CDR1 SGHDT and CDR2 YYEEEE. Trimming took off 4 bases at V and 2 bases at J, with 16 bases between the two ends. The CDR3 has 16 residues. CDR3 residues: CASSGNGGLPYNEQFF. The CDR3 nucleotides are TGTGCCAGCAGCGGGAACGGGGGGCTACCCTACAATGAGCAGTTCTTC.

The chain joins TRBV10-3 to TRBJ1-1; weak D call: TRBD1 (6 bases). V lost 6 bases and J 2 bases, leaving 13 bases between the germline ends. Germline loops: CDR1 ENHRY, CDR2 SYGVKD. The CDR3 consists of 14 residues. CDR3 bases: TGTGCCATCAGAACGGGACAAGTTAACACTGAAGCTTTCTTT. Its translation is CAIRTGQVNTEAFF.

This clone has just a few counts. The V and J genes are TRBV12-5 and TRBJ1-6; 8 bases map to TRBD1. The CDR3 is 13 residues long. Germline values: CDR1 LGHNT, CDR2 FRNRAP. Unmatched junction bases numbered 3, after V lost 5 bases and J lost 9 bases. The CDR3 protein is CASGLTGVSPLHF. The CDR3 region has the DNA TGTGCTAGTGGTCTGACAGGGGTTTCACCCCTCCACTTT. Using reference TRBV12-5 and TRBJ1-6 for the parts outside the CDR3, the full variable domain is DARVTQTPRHKVTEMGQEVTMRCQPILGHNTVFWYRQTMMQGLELLAYFRNRAPLDDSGMPKDRFSAEMPDATLATLKIQPSEPRDSAVYFCASGLTGVSPLHFGNGTRLTVT.

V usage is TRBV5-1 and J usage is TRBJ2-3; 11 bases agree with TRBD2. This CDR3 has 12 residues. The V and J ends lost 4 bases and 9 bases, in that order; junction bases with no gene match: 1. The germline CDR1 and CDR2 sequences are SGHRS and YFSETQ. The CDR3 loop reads CASSASGGTQYF. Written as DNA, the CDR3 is TGCGCCAGCAGCGCTAGCGGGGGGACGCAGTATTTT.

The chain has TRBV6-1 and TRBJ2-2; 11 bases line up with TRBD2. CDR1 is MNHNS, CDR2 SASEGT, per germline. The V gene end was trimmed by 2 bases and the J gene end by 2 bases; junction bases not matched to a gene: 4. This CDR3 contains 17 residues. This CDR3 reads CASSEPGLAANTGELFF. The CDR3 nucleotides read TGTGCCAGCAGTGAACCGGGACTAGCGGCTAACACCGGGGAGCTGTTTTTT.

The CDR3 protein is CASSAPRPDEQYF. The DNA for the CDR3 is TGCGCCAGCAGCGCCCCTAGACCGGACGAGCAGTACTTC. The chain has TRBV5-1 and TRBJ2-7; D not resolved. There are 13 residues in the CDR3. Germline assignment: CDR1 SGHRS and CDR2 YFSETQ. Trimming took off 4 bases at V and 5 bases at J, with 13 bases between the two ends.

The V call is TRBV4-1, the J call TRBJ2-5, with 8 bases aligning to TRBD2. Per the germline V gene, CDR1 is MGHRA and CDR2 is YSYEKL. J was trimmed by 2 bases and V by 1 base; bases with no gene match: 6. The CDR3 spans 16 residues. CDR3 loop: CASSQGGTREQETQYF. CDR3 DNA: TGCGCCAGCAGCCAAGGGGGGACTAGAGAACAAGAGACCCAGTACTTC.

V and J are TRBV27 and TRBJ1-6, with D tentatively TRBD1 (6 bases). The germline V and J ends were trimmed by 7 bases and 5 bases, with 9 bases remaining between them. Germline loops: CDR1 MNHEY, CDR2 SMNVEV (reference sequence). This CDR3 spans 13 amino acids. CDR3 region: CASKQGNNSPLHF. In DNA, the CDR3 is TGTGCCAGCAAACAGGGAAATAATTCACCCCTCCACTTT.